These 8 T cell receptor beta chains came from one sample sequenced in a study of blood T cell repertoires in COVID-19. TCRdb's table, derived via immunoSEQ multiplex PCR, lists solely in-frame clones and lacks some. The sample has 200,000 to 250,000 clones, 82% seen once. Sequencing was carried out using peripheral blood. The origin of the receptors is an elderly woman with COVID-19, enrolled during active disease.

This chain links TRBV30 with TRBJ2-7; 8 bases agree with TRBD2. Trimming took 2 bases from V and 1 from J; bases not matched to a gene: 1. This CDR3 has 13 residues. The germline gives CDR1 GTSNPN, CDR2 SVGIG (reference sequence). CDR3 in amino acids: CAWSPSGSYEQYF. The DNA of the CDR3 is TGTGCCTGGAGTCCTAGCGGGTCCTACGAGCAGTACTTC.

The V and J genes are TRBV29-1 and TRBJ2-1; 11 bases agree with TRBD2. The CDR3 has 14 amino acids. Germline V gene lookup returns CDR1 SQVTM and CDR2 ANQGSEA. After removal of 6 bases from V and 9 bases from J, the junction contained 10 bases not matched to a gene. CDR3 DNA sequence: TGCAGCGTCTCCTTAGCGGGGGGGCGAGGTGAGCAGTTCTTC. Encoded protein: CSVSLAGGRGEQFF.

This chain joins TRBV5-4 and TRBJ2-3; D perhaps matches TRBD1 (7 bases). V lost 1 base and J lost 6, with 18 bases in between. Germline loops: CDR1 SGHNT, CDR2 YYREEE (reference sequence). The CDR3 loop spans 16 amino acids. This chain's CDR3 is CASSLPFQGGTDTQYF. The CDR3 DNA reads TGTGCCAGCAGCTTGCCATTCCAGGGGGGTACGGATACGCAGTATTTT.

The chain uses TRBV9 and TRBJ1-2; 9 nucleotides line up with TRBD1. V trimming: 4 bases; J trimming: 7 bases; junction bases outside the gene matches: 14. Germline assignment: CDR1 SGDLS and CDR2 YYNGEE. The CDR3 is 16 residues long. The chain's CDR3 is CASSPLIRDRVRGYTF. Written as DNA, the CDR3 is TGTGCCAGCAGCCCGCTCATACGGGACAGGGTTCGTGGCTACACCTTC.

V is TRBV6-5 and J is TRBJ1-5; no firm D call. Trimming removed 7 bases from V and 3 bases from J, with 10 bases in between. This CDR3 region has 13 residues. From germline, CDR1 is MNHEY and CDR2 SVGAGI. CDR3 nucleotide sequence: TGTGCCAGCAAAAGAGGGCTCAATCAGCCCCAGCATTTT. It codes for CASKRGLNQPQHF.

DNA for the CDR3: TGTGCCACCCTGACAGGCCTTAATGAAAAACTGTTTTTT. This translates into CATLTGLNEKLFF. This chain links TRBV6-6 with TRBJ1-4; D might be TRBD1 (6 bases). CDR3 length: 13 residues. The ends were cut back, 10 bases at V and 4 bases at J, with 13 bases in the middle. Germline assignment: CDR1 MNHNY and CDR2 SVGAGI (reference sequence).

The chain employs TRBV6-1 and TRBJ2-1, with D perhaps matching TRBD2 (6 bases). Germline V gene sequence: CDR1 MNHNS, CDR2 SASEGT. The CDR3 spans 14 residues. The ends were cut back, 2 bases at V and 6 bases at J, with 11 bases in the middle. Written as DNA, the CDR3 is TGTGCCAGCAGTGAAAATTGGGGAGGCAATGAGCAGTTCTTC. Translated, it gives CASSENWGGNEQFF.

The chain employs TRBV7-8 and TRBJ1-3; maybe TRBD1 (6 bases). CDR1 is SGHVS, CDR2 FQNEAQ, per germline. V lost 6 bases to trimming and J lost 1 base, with 19 bases between them. The CDR3 is 17 amino acids. The CDR3 nucleotides are TGTGCCAGCAGTCCTAAGGGCGGGAGGGGGTCTGGAAACACCATATATTTT. It codes for CASSPKGGRGSGNTIYF.